Given below is one TCR beta chain in context. Antigen unknown. With UMI labels, 5' RACE was used to prepare the TRB cDNA libraries. With the 5' RACE reads reprocessed, TCRdb shows one record per CDR3 protein and no DNA. Here the sample table reports about 56,000 distinct CDR3 sequences. This sample stems from a study of CXCR3-negative and CXCR3-positive naive CD8 T cells. Study-wide results and caveats: Diversity was high in both naive subsets and much lower in memory cells.

Using triplicate sorts, approximately 300,000 cells were collected each time from every CD8+ T cell subset. The CDR3 totals 16 residues. The germline CDR1 and CDR2 sequences are MNHEY and SVGAGI. The chain recombines TRBV6-5 with TRBJ2-1; TCRdb's D call, TRBD2, is unchecked because there is no DNA. This sequence was found in a human donor in good health. Some clones in this sample may be carry-over from other donors' samples. The sample consisted of memory CD8+ T cells from blood. CDR3 protein: CASRTSSGRTYNEQFF.